This entry lists 28 T cell receptor beta chains sequenced from one sample in a study of blood T cell repertoires in COVID-19. Sequencing used immunoSEQ multiplex PCR; TCRdb keeps in-frame clones, though not all of them. The table shows approximately 350,000 clones, with roughly nine tenths occurring only once. What was sequenced was PBMCs or T cells enriched from blood (not recorded which). The receptors here all came from a man younger than 35 who had recovered from COVID-19.

The chain links TRBV20-1 to TRBJ2-5; 10 positions match TRBD2. This CDR3 spans 15 amino acids. The germline V gene encodes CDR1 DFQATT and CDR2 SNEGSKA (reference sequence). Trimming took 3 bases from V and 5 from J; bases not matched to a gene: 9. The CDR3 DNA is TGCAGTGCTAGTTCCAGCGGGAGGGCTCAGGAGACCCAGTACTTC. Translated, it gives CSASSSGRAQETQYF.

J is TRBJ2-6 and V is TRBV15, with D maybe TRBD2 (7 bases). The CDR3 extends over 15 amino acids. From germline, CDR1 is LNHNV and CDR2 YYDKDF (reference sequence). With 3 bases removed from V and 3 bases from J, the gap between germline ends came to 9 bases. The CDR3 nucleotides read TGTGCCACCAGCAGCGGGGGGCGTGGGGCCAACGTCCTGACTTTC. Encoded protein: CATSSGGRGANVLTF.

The chain links TRBV27 to TRBJ2-4, with 8 bases lining up with TRBD1. The CDR3 sequence is 16 residues long. Germline V gene lookup returns CDR1 MNHEY and CDR2 SMNVEV (reference sequence). V lost 4 bases and J lost 6; bases outside the gene matches: 11. The CDR3 DNA reads TGTGCCAGCAGTTATACAGGACAGGGTGTGAGAAACATTCAGTACTTC. Translation gives CASSYTGQGVRNIQYF.

The DNA of the CDR3 is TGTGCCAGCAGCGACAGTGTGATCTCGGGTTCACCCCTCCACTTT. This translates into CASSDSVISGSPLHF. The V call is TRBV7-3, the J call TRBJ1-6; possibly TRBD1 for D (5 bases). The CDR3 has 15 residues. Per germline, CDR1 SGHTA and CDR2 FQGTGA. Between the trimmed V and J ends, which lost 5 bases and 9 bases, there was a span of 17 bases.

This clone has only a few counts. The gene calls are TRBV20-1 and TRBJ2-7; 7 bases agree with TRBD1. Germline assignment: CDR1 DFQATT and CDR2 SNEGSKA (reference sequence). The CDR3 has 13 residues. The trim removed 3 bases at V and 1 base at J, leaving 3 bases unmatched. CDR3 in amino acids: CSASDRASYEQYF. In DNA, the CDR3 is TGCAGTGCTAGTGACAGGGCTTCCTACGAGCAGTACTTC.

This chain uses TRBV7-6 with TRBJ2-5; TRBD1 matches 8 bases. The length of the CDR3 is 11 residues. In germline, CDR1 is SGHVS, CDR2 FNYEAQ. V was pared by 5 bases and J by 14 bases, with 7 bases of the junction left unmatched. The CDR3 protein is CASSMGQVFYF. CDR3 DNA: TGTGCCAGCAGCATGGGACAGGTTTTTTACTTC.

The chain combines TRBV27 with TRBJ2-7, with TRBD1 matching 7 bases. CDR1 and CDR2 from the germline V gene are MNHEY and SMNVEV (reference sequence). Trimming at V came to 5 bases and at J to 1 base, leaving 8 bases not matched to a gene. The CDR3 is 15 residues long. CDR3 DNA sequence: TGTGCCAGCAGTGCTCCCCCGGGACAGTCCTACGAGCAGTACTTC. It translates to CASSAPPGQSYEQYF.

The sample holds a few counts of this clone. The CDR3 loop reads CASSLESGQPLFYEQYF. The CDR3 coding sequence is TGTGCCAGCAGCTTAGAATCTGGACAGCCCCTTTTTTACGAGCAGTACTTC. The rearrangement joins TRBV7-6 to TRBJ2-7; TRBD1 is a possible D gene (6 bases). Germline CDR1 and CDR2: SGHVS and FNYEAQ. The CDR3 covers 17 residues. Trimming pared 1 base from V and 4 bases from J, leaving 20 bases between.

The gene calls are TRBV19 and TRBJ1-1, with TRBD1 as a possible D gene (6 bases). Germline CDR1 LNHDA, CDR2 SQIVND (reference sequence). The CDR3 is 16 residues long. The V end was cut by 5 bases, the J end by 2 bases, with 18 bases between. In nucleotides, the CDR3 is TGTGCCAGTAGTTTATCGGGGGGGCCAGCAAACACTGAAGCTTTCTTT. Protein: CASSLSGGPANTEAFF.

The chain uses TRBV2 and TRBJ1-2; 10 positions agree with TRBD1. Germline CDR1 SNHLY, CDR2 FYNNEI. Trimming cost V 7 bases and J 8 bases; bases outside gene matches: 7. The CDR3 runs to 13 residues. CDR3 sequence: CASTGTGESGYTF. CDR3 DNA: TGTGCCAGCACCGGGACAGGGGAGAGCGGCTACACCTTC.

This sequence joins TRBV14 and TRBJ1-6, with 7 bases matching TRBD1. The CDR3 spans 13 residues. V shed 4 bases and J 9 bases; nucleotides not matched to a gene: 3. Germline V lookup: CDR1 SGHDN, CDR2 FVKESK. CDR3: CASSLNRGSPLHF. DNA of the CDR3: TGTGCCAGCAGCCTGAACAGGGGTTCACCCCTCCACTTT.

This rearrangement joins TRBV11-2 to TRBJ2-2; 8 positions match TRBD2. The germline V gene has CDR1 SGHAT and CDR2 FQNNGV. The CDR3 is 19 amino acids. Trimming took 0 bases from V and 0 from J; bases not matched to a gene: 9. The CDR3 region has the DNA TGTGCCAGCAGCTTAGAGCCCCCCTCAGCGGGGGCGAACACCGGGGAGCTGTTTTTT. Translating gives CASSLEPPSAGANTGELFF. Variable domain in full (rest from reference TRBV11-2 and TRBJ2-2): EAGVAQSPRYKIIEKRQSVAFWCNPISGHATLYWYQQILGQGPKLLIQFQNNGVVDDSQLPKDRFSAERLKGVDSTLKIQPAKLEDSAVYLCASSLEPPSAGANTGELFFGEGSRLTVL.

This clone has only a few counts. The genes are TRBV7-7 and TRBJ2-3; TRBD2 matches 8 bases. CDR3 size: 15 residues. CDR1 and CDR2 (germline): SSHAT, FNYEAQ (reference sequence). J lost 1 base, V lost 3 bases, and 3 bases had no gene match. The CDR3 nucleotides read TGTGCCAGCAGCTTTAGCGGGGACCGCACAGATACGCAGTATTTT. Protein sequence: CASSFSGDRTDTQYF.

The gene calls are TRBV7-9 and TRBJ1-2; 10 bases align to TRBD1. The trim removed 5 bases at V and 8 bases at J, leaving 11 bases unmatched. Per the germline V gene, CDR1 is SEHNR and CDR2 is FQNEAQ (reference sequence). This CDR3 is 15 amino acids long. Here the CDR3 DNA reads TGTGCCAGCAGCCCGGGCGGGACAGGGGCGTGGGGCTACACCTTC. Its protein is CASSPGGTGAWGYTF.

This clone was observed once. Here the CDR3 DNA reads TGTGCCAGCAGCGCACAGGGTTACGAGCAGTACTTC. Amino acid sequence: CASSAQGYEQYF. The chain has TRBV2 and TRBJ2-7; D perhaps matches TRBD1 (6 bases). The CDR3 runs to 12 residues. CDR1 is SNHLY, CDR2 FYNNEI, per germline. V dropped 6 bases and J dropped 4 bases, with 10 bases sitting between them.

The chain joins TRBV3-1 (or the pseudogene TRBV3-2) to TRBJ2-4; the match to TRBD2 covers 7 bases. V gave up 3 bases and J gave up 8 bases; unmatched junction bases: 10. Germline lookup yields CDR1 LGHDT and CDR2 YNNKEL (reference sequence). The CDR3 runs 15 residues. This chain's CDR3 is CASSQKRGMWDIQYF. Written as DNA, the CDR3 is TGTGCCAGCAGCCAGAAGCGGGGTATGTGGGACATTCAGTACTTC.

This clone was detected once. The chain recombines TRBV6-2 or TRBV6-3 with TRBJ2-3; D may be TRBD2 (5 bases). Trimming removed 2 bases from V and 8 bases from J, with 8 bases in between. Germline-derived CDR1 and CDR2 are MNHEY and SVGEGT. The CDR3 is 12 residues long. CDR3 coding DNA: TGTGCCAGCAGTTACGTGGCGGGTACGCAGTATTTT. Its translation: CASSYVAGTQYF.

J is TRBJ2-5 and V is TRBV5-1; D not resolved. Germline V gene lookup returns CDR1 SGHRS and CDR2 YFSETQ. This CDR3 is built from 15 residues. V shed 6 bases and J shed 1 base, with 16 bases lying between them. Here the CDR3 DNA reads TGCGCCAGCAAGGTCGGCGGAGTATCCCAAGAGACCCAGTACTTC. It encodes CASKVGGVSQETQYF.

The chain links TRBV28 to TRBJ1-2; D uncertain. The CDR3 sequence is 12 residues long. The germline V and J ends were trimmed by 10 bases and 4 bases, with 13 bases remaining between them. The germline V gene has CDR1 MDHEN and CDR2 SYDVKM. This chain's CDR3 is CAIGRGIYGYTF. CDR3 bases: TGTGCCATCGGACGGGGAATCTATGGCTACACCTTC.

The chain employs TRBV7-2 and TRBJ2-5; D may be TRBD1 (5 bases). V lost 5 bases and J 4 bases, leaving 14 bases between the germline ends. CDR3 length: 14 residues. Germline assignment: CDR1 SGHTA and CDR2 FQGNSA. CDR3 bases: TGTGCCAGCAGCCTGGGGCTTTTTGGAGAGACCCAGTACTTC. Its translation is CASSLGLFGETQYF.

This sequence joins TRBV27 and TRBJ2-7; D perhaps matches TRBD2 (5 bases). In germline, CDR1 is MNHEY, CDR2 SMNVEV (reference sequence). V lost 0 bases and J lost 3, with 12 bases in between. The CDR3 loop spans 15 amino acids. The CDR3 DNA reads as TGTGCCAGCAGTTTATCGTGGACTGGCGACTACGAGCAGTACTTC. This gives the protein CASSLSWTGDYEQYF.

The CDR3 DNA reads as TGTGCCAGTTCGCGACAGGGAGTAAGCAATCAGCCCCAGCATTTT. As protein: CASSRQGVSNQPQHF. The chain links TRBV19 to TRBJ1-5, with TRBD1 identical over 7 bases. The CDR3 runs to 15 residues. The junction had 8 bases not matched to a gene; V was cut back by 8 bases and J by 1 base. CDR1 and CDR2 from the germline V gene are LNHDA and SQIVND (reference sequence).

The chain combines TRBV27 with TRBJ2-3, with D perhaps matching TRBD2 (5 bases). The CDR3 loop spans 13 amino acids. Deletions cut 2 bases from V and 6 bases from J, with 9 bases between. Germline CDR1 and CDR2: MNHEY and SMNVEV (reference sequence). CDR3 protein: CASSLGELDTQYF. The CDR3 bases are TGTGCCAGCAGTTTAGGGGAGCTCGATACGCAGTATTTT.

CDR3 nucleotide sequence: TGTGCCAGCAGCTCGGGACAGGGGACGCGTGGGACTAGCTTTTCCGGGGAGCTGTTTTTT. Translated, it gives CASSSGQGTRGTSFSGELFF. The chain uses TRBV7-6 and TRBJ2-2, with a tentative D call TRBD1 (10 bases). This CDR3 contains 20 residues. V shed 4 bases and J shed 6 bases, with 30 bases lying between them. The V gene's germline CDR1 is SGHVS and CDR2 FNYEAQ.

This clone appeared a single time. The rearrangement joins TRBV7-2 to TRBJ2-7; D remains ambiguous. CDR1 is SGHTA and CDR2 is FQGNSA in the germline V gene. The CDR3 contains 14 residues. V was trimmed by 0 bases and J by 1 base, leaving 7 bases between them. The CDR3, as DNA: TGTGCCAGCAGCTTAGCCCCCAGTTCCTACGAGCAGTACTTC. This sequence encodes CASSLAPSSYEQYF.

The rearrangement joins TRBV2 to TRBJ2-1, with 7 positions matching TRBD2. There are 12 residues in the CDR3. J was trimmed by 4 bases and V by 8 bases; bases with no gene match: 2. Germline CDR1 and CDR2: SNHLY and FYNNEI. Here the CDR3 DNA reads TGTGCCAGCCTAGCGGCTTACAATGAGCAGTTCTTC. Amino acid sequence: CASLAAYNEQFF.

The chain employs TRBV5-4 and TRBJ2-6; D is ambiguous. Trimming shortened V by 1 base and J by 4 bases, and 6 bases separated the two germline ends. CDR3 length: 14 amino acids. Germline V gives CDR1 SGHNT, CDR2 YYREEE (reference sequence). CDR3 DNA: TGTGCCAGCAGCTTGTTAGTAGGGGCCAACGTCCTGACTTTC. The encoded protein is CASSLLVGANVLTF.

The chain combines TRBV28 with TRBJ2-7, with 10 bases lining up with TRBD1. Germline-derived CDR1 and CDR2 are MDHEN and SYDVKM. There are 15 residues in the CDR3. Trimming removed 6 bases from V and 4 bases from J; junction bases left unmatched: 9. The CDR3: CASRPTGQGTYEQYF. CDR3 DNA: TGTGCCAGCAGACCCACGGGACAGGGGACTTACGAGCAGTACTTC.